This TCR beta chain was identified in a study of Ad26.COV2.S vaccination and SARS-CoV-2 variants. Study as a whole: Intramuscular Ad26.COV2.S doses were given once or twice, 56 days apart.

Study-level findings and limits: There was a possibility that the TCR breadth and depth analyses underestimated total T cell responses. Vaccine and placebo recipients had comparable breadth of non-spike TCRs. Placebo recipients had lower spike-specific TCR breadth than vaccine recipients.

The method was immunoSEQ multiplex PCR; TCRdb's version includes in-frame clones alone and lacks a portion of them. The table has hundreds of thousands of clones, about 86% seen once. Treatment in this sample: 15 to 20 received Ad26.COV2.S at low or high dose, single or two shots; about five received placebo; per-sample allocation not given. The investigators took samples on day 63 after the first vaccine or placebo injection. Concerning this clone: What it recognizes is unknown.

This sample comprised peripheral blood, obtained in a trial of Ad26.COV2.S vaccine versus placebo. This clonotype was sampled from a person aged 18 to 65 who received the Ad26.COV2.S COVID-19 vaccine or a placebo.

The CDR3 DNA reads TGTGCCAGCAGCCGGCACGGGACACAATCCTACAATGAGCAGTTCTTC. It encodes CASSRHGTQSYNEQFF. The chain carries TRBV7-2 and TRBJ2-1; possibly TRBD1 for D (6 bases). V was shortened by 5 bases and J by 1 base, with 15 bases between the two germline ends. Germline CDR1 is SGHTA and CDR2 is FQGNSA. This CDR3 has 16 amino acids.